This T cell receptor beta chain is drawn from a study of TIL therapy for anti-PD-1-resistant metastatic lung cancer. Study details: Most patients had lung adenocarcinoma.

The CDR3 is made up of 16 amino acids. CDR1 is MNHEY, CDR2 SVGEGT, per germline. With V trimmed by 5 bases and J by 5 bases, 12 bases remained unmatched. Stated time point: pre-treatment sample, taken before nivolumab and TIL therapy. Tumor tissue came from excised metastases, mostly pleural nodules or supraclavicular lymph nodes. Tumor harvest preceded PD-1/PD-L1 blockade, followed by nivolumab treatment. The immunoSEQ assay was v3. Survey-level samples got 2 million or so read pairs; deep-level samples got 5-6 million. The method was immunoSEQ multiplex PCR; TCRdb's version includes in-frame clones alone and lacks a portion of them. The repertoire holds about 100,000 clones, with around three fifths as singletons.

Sequenced here: tumor tissue, sampled at baseline. The chain combines TRBV6-2 or TRBV6-3 with TRBJ2-5, with 9 positions matching TRBD1. This receptor was obtained from a person aged 25 to 80 with non-small cell lung cancer. CDR3 amino acids: CASSALSQGAPETQYF. The CDR3 DNA is TGTGCCAGCAGTGCCCTATCACAGGGGGCGCCTGAGACCCAGTACTTC.